The rows below give T cell receptor beta chains drawn from one sample of a study of blood T cell repertoires in COVID-19. Assay: immunoSEQ multiplex PCR; the TCRdb copy retains only in-frame clones and omits some. Among approximately 220,000 clones listed, roughly 84% were seen once. Sequencing input: PBMCs or T cells enriched from blood (not recorded which). These receptors were collected from a woman between 35 and 50 years old who had recovered from COVID-19. Each CDR3 is given with its conserved first and last residue. The D gene is left open where the match is weak. Not all rows give a size; the values are once, few, many and, for expanded clones, a class.

TRBD1	many	TRBV28	TRBJ1-5	CASSRDSTYQPQHF	TGTGCCAGCAGTAGGGACAGTACCTATCAGCCCCAGCATTTT
.	few	TRBV28	TRBJ1-5	CASTGAGQPQHF	TGTGCCAGCACAGGCGCGGGGCAGCCCCAGCATTTT
.	.	TRBV18	TRBJ1-1	CASSLDNTEAFF	TGTGCCAGCTCCCTAGATAACACTGAAGCTTTCTTT
TRBD2	.	TRBV18	TRBJ2-5	CASSPPVAGGGTQYF	TGTGCCAGCTCACCACCAGTAGCGGGAGGTGGGACCCAGTACTTC
.	.	TRBV6-5	TRBJ1-3	CASSPGGGVNTIYF	TGTGCCAGCAGTCCCGGCGGGGGGGTAAACACCATATATTTT
.	.	TRBV13	TRBJ1-1	CASSKYRGTEAFF	TGTGCCAGCAGCAAATATCGGGGTACTGAAGCTTTCTTT
TRBD2	.	TRBV30	TRBJ2-1	CAWSAPTSGRVYNEQFF	TGTGCCTGGAGTGCTCCTACTAGCGGGAGGGTATACAATGAGCAGTTCTTC
.	.	TRBV12-3/TRBV12-4	TRBJ1-1	CASSRGSEAFF	TGTGCCAGCAGCCGCGGATCCGAAGCTTTCTTT
.	.	TRBV19	TRBJ1-2	CASSKNGGITYGYTF	TGTGCCAGTAGTAAGAACGGGGGAATCACCTATGGCTACACCTTC
.	.	TRBV7-9	TRBJ1-2	CASSLGQSNYGYTF	TGTGCCAGCAGCTTGGGGCAGAGTAACTATGGCTACACCTTC
TRBD1	.	TRBV9	TRBJ2-2	CASSPRGQGATGELFF	TGTGCCAGCAGCCCGAGAGGACAGGGTGCCACCGGGGAGCTGTTTTTT
.	.	TRBV18	TRBJ1-1	CASSGGLDTEAFF	TGTGCCAGCTCAGGGGGCTTGGACACTGAAGCTTTCTTT
TRBD2	.	TRBV11-2	TRBJ2-2	CASSLRGTSSPTGELFF	TGTGCCAGCAGCTTAAGGGGGACTAGCTCTCCGACCGGGGAGCTGTTTTTT
.	.	TRBV7-2	TRBJ2-1	CASGRVYEQFF	TGTGCCAGCGGTCGGGTTTATGAGCAGTTCTTC
TRBD1	.	TRBV29-1	TRBJ2-1	CSVPGQGNEQFF	TGCAGCGTTCCCGGACAGGGCAATGAGCAGTTCTTC
TRBD1	.	TRBV27	TRBJ1-4	CASSSLYRGNSEKLFF	TGTGCCAGCAGTTCCCTTTACAGGGGAAATAGTGAAAAACTGTTTTTT
.	.	TRBV4-1	TRBJ2-4	CASSQDFVGGAQNIQYF	TGCGCCAGCAGCCAAGATTTTGTCGGGGGAGCCCAAAACATTCAGTACTTC
TRBD2	.	TRBV5-4	TRBJ2-1	CASSLGLAGRNEQFF	TGTGCCAGCAGCTTGGGTCTAGCGGGGCGTAATGAGCAGTTCTTC
.	once	TRBV10-3	TRBJ1-2	CAISELQGYGYTF	TGTGCCATCAGTGAGTTACAGGGTTATGGCTACACCTTC
.	once	TRBV7-9	TRBJ2-5	CASSLGGSKETQYF	TGTGCCAGCAGCTTAGGGGGCTCTAAAGAGACCCAGTACTTC
.	.	TRBV2	TRBJ1-1	CASSDRTMNTEAFF	TGTGCCAGCAGTGACAGGACTATGAACACTGAAGCTTTCTTT
.	.	TRBV3-1/TRBV3-2	TRBJ1-2	CASSQAYETGGGYTF	TGTGCCAGCAGCCAAGCCTACGAGACGGGGGGCGGCTACACCTTC
.	few	TRBV19	TRBJ1-2	CASSLRGINYGYTF	TGTGCCAGCAGCCTGCGCGGGATTAACTATGGCTACACCTTC
TRBD2	.	TRBV6-2/TRBV6-3	TRBJ2-1	CASSYSGPGGPSIYNEQFF	TGTGCCAGCAGTTACTCTGGTCCGGGAGGGCCGAGTATTTACAATGAGCAGTTCTTC
.	.	TRBV7-9	TRBJ1-4	CASSPVWERELFF	TGTGCCAGCAGCCCGGTGTGGGAGAGAGAACTGTTTTTT
.	.	TRBV27	TRBJ2-3	CASSASAPWDTQYF	TGTGCCAGCAGTGCCAGTGCCCCCTGGGATACGCAGTATTTT
TRBD1	.	TRBV11-2	TRBJ1-1	CASSLSEDRGNTEAFF	TGTGCCAGCAGCTTGTCCGAGGACAGGGGGAACACTGAAGCTTTCTTT
.	few	TRBV30	TRBJ1-4	CAWSVPAGRGEKLFF	TGTGCCTGGAGTGTACCGGCAGGGAGGGGTGAAAAACTGTTTTTT
.	.	TRBV2	TRBJ2-3	CASSANSGETQYF	TGTGCCAGCAGTGCGAATTCAGGGGAAACGCAGTATTTT
TRBD1	.	TRBV19	TRBJ1-2	CASSNPGTGELGYTF	TGTGCCAGTAGTAACCCAGGGACAGGGGAGCTTGGCTACACCTTC
TRBD2	.	TRBV19	TRBJ2-1	CASRREFDEQFF	TGTGCCAGTAGGCGGGAGTTCGATGAGCAGTTCTTC
.	.	TRBV7-9	TRBJ2-1	CASSPRGTEQFF	TGTGCCAGCAGCCCCAGGGGAACTGAGCAGTTCTTC
.	.	TRBV27	TRBJ1-2	CASSPFPTAAYGYTF	TGTGCCAGCAGTCCCTTCCCCACAGCCGCTTATGGCTACACCTTC
TRBD1	.	TRBV2	TRBJ2-7	CASTEGDRGREQYF	TGTGCCAGCACCGAGGGGGACAGGGGTCGGGAGCAGTACTTC
.	.	TRBV11-3	TRBJ1-5	CASSLGGVNQPQHF	TGTGCCAGCAGCTTAGGGGGAGTCAATCAGCCCCAGCATTTT